Shown below are 5 T cell receptor beta chains from a single sample sequenced in a study of brain T cells in children with intractable seizures. The time point was: blood from clinic visit 5 months post-surgery; TSC patient then seizure free. Profiled with immunoSEQ multiplex PCR; TCRdb holds only in-frame clones, not every one. This table has 340,000 or so clones, roughly 93% appearing once. The material was peripheral blood, obtained around 5 months after surgery. The receptors originated from a boy less than two years old with tuberous sclerosis and intractable seizures.

The chain carries TRBV9 and TRBJ1-2; the match to TRBD1 covers 7 bases. Germline V CDR1 and CDR2: SGDLS, YYNGEE. The CDR3 is 14 amino acids. V shed 0 bases, J shed 4 bases, and the junction held 3 bases outside the gene matches. CDR3 nucleotides: TGTGCCAGCAGCGTAGGGGGGACAGTCTATGGCTACACCTTC. The encoded protein is CASSVGGTVYGYTF.

The chain has TRBV25-1 and TRBJ2-7, with D perhaps matching TRBD1 (6 bases). Deletions cut 5 bases from V and 4 bases from J, with 12 bases between. The germline V gene has CDR1 MGHDK and CDR2 SYGVNS. The CDR3 contains 13 residues. CDR3 DNA sequence: TGTGCCAGCAGTTCAGGGGAACGGTACGAGCAGTACTTC. The encoded protein is CASSSGERYEQYF.

The CDR3 DNA follows: TGTGCCAGTAGTATACAATCTGGAAACACCATATATTTT. The encoded protein is CASSIQSGNTIYF. The chain links TRBV19 to TRBJ1-3; D not resolved. The CDR3 length is 13 residues. V gave up 2 bases and J gave up 1 base, with 3 bases separating them. Germline V gene sequence: CDR1 LNHDA, CDR2 SQIVND (reference sequence).

CDR3 DNA sequence: TGCAGCGTTGAAGTGTGGGGTAAGGAGACCCAGTACTTC. Protein sequence: CSVEVWGKETQYF. The J gene is TRBJ2-5, the V gene TRBV29-1; D is ambiguous. The length of the CDR3 is 13 residues. Trimming took 1 base from V and 5 from J, leaving 11 bases between them. Germline assignment: CDR1 SQVTM and CDR2 ANQGSEA. Drawing the rest from reference TRBV29-1 and TRBJ2-5, the complete variable domain is SAVISQKPSRDICQRGTSLTIQCQVDSQVTMMFWYRQQPGQSLTLIATANQGSEATYESGFVIDKFPISRPNLTFSTLTVSNMSPEDSSIYLCSVEVWGKETQYFGPGTRLLVL.

The chain joins TRBV7-3 to TRBJ2-1, with 11 positions matching TRBD2. The junction had 6 bases not matched to a gene; V was cut back by 2 bases and J by 0 bases. The CDR3 extends over 18 amino acids. CDR1 SGHTA and CDR2 FQGTGA come from the germline V gene. The CDR3 nucleotides read TGTGCCAGCAGCTTACTAGCGGGGGGCCTGAGCTCCTACAATGAGCAGTTCTTC. Its protein product is CASSLLAGGLSSYNEQFF.